These 14 T cell receptor beta chains came from one sample sequenced in a study of T-cell reconstitution after alpha-beta-depleted transplantation in children. The authors prepared the TCRbeta library with unique molecular identifiers. TCRdb independently ran MiXCR on the PCR reads; one entry per CDR3 protein. The sample has some 830,000 distinct CDR3 sequences, 15% to 20% seen once. The specimen was PBMCs, mostly from graft donor cells, collected 360 days after TCRalphabeta/CD19-depleted stem cell transplant. The receptor set was obtained from a male patient between 5 and 17 years old who had a stem cell transplant for acute lymphoblastic leukemia, so the T cells may come from the graft donor.

This clonotype was picked up a small number of times. The rearrangement links TRBV5-1 to TRBJ2-2; 10 bases fit TRBD2. The CDR3 loop spans 16 amino acids. Germline values: CDR1 SGHRS, CDR2 YFSETQ. V trimming: 5 bases; J trimming: 7 bases; junction bases outside the gene matches: 11. The CDR3 DNA follows: TGCGCCAGCAGGCTGGGACTAGCGATCCAGAACGGGGAGCTGTTTTTT. As protein: CASRLGLAIQNGELFF.

This clonotype has ten or more counts. This chain joins TRBV28 and TRBJ2-3, with 8 bases that match TRBD2. V was pared by 5 bases and J by 5 bases, with 15 bases of the junction left unmatched. This CDR3 has 17 amino acids. Germline CDR1 reads MDHEN; CDR2 reads SYDVKM. DNA for the CDR3: TGTGCCAGCAGTCCGTCACGGGAGGGCCCCTTATTAGATACGCAGTATTTT. Amino acids: CASSPSREGPLLDTQYF.

This clonotype was counted between two and nine times. The chain combines TRBV10-1 with TRBJ2-7, with a possible D match to TRBD2 (5 bases). The CDR3 sequence is 16 residues long. The V and J ends lost 6 bases and 4 bases respectively, with 22 bases between them. Germline V lookup: CDR1 WNHNN, CDR2 SYGVQD (reference sequence). In nucleotides, the CDR3 is TGCGCCAGCAGGGATCGGATAGCGAGCGGTCCATACGAGCAGTACTTC. This codes for CASRDRIASGPYEQYF.

The V call is TRBV29-1, the J call TRBJ1-1; 7 bases line up with TRBD1. Germline V CDR1 and CDR2: SQVTM, ANQGSEA. The CDR3 runs 13 residues. J lost 3 bases, V lost 5 bases, and 6 bases had no gene match. CDR3 sequence (DNA): TGCAGCGTTCAGACAGGGTGGGACACTGAAGCTTTCTTT. This translates into CSVQTGWDTEAFF.

The chain is built from TRBV4-1 and TRBJ2-1, with 9 nucleotides matching TRBD2. The CDR3 is 17 amino acids. CDR1 MGHRA and CDR2 YSYEKL come from the germline V gene. Trimming took 4 bases from V and 8 from J; bases not matched to a gene: 15. The CDR3 here is CASSPPRFSGSIDEQFF. CDR3 nucleotide sequence: TGCGCCAGCAGCCCCCCCCGGTTTAGCGGGAGTATCGATGAGCAGTTCTTC.

This clonotype was recorded at least ten times. V is TRBV20-1 and J is TRBJ2-2; no clear D. The CDR3 extends over 11 amino acids. The germline CDR1 and CDR2 sequences are DFQATT and SNEGSKA (reference sequence). Trimming pared 1 base from V and 7 bases from J, leaving 4 bases between. The CDR3: CSARAVGELFF. In DNA form, the CDR3 reads TGCAGTGCTAGAGCTGTCGGGGAGCTGTTTTTT.

This clonotype was recorded at least ten times. The rearrangement links TRBV25-1 to TRBJ2-1; 7 bases line up with TRBD2. V trimming: 4 bases; J trimming: 6 bases; junction bases outside the gene matches: 9. Per germline, CDR1 MGHDK and CDR2 SYGVNS. This CDR3 is 15 amino acids long. The CDR3 protein is CASSGGLAASNEQFF. DNA of the CDR3: TGTGCCAGCAGTGGAGGGCTAGCGGCAAGCAATGAGCAGTTCTTC.

V gene TRBV20-1 combines with J gene TRBJ2-7; tentative D call: TRBD1 (5 bases). From germline, CDR1 is DFQATT and CDR2 SNEGSKA (reference sequence). Trimming pared 0 bases from V and 3 bases from J, leaving 12 bases between. This CDR3 comprises 14 residues. The CDR3 is CSARDRAGRYEQYF. CDR3 DNA: TGCAGTGCTAGAGATCGGGCAGGGCGCTACGAGCAGTACTTC.

This clonotype was recorded a few times. This sequence joins TRBV7-8 and TRBJ2-1; 12 bases map to TRBD2. The ends lost 5 bases at V and 7 bases at J; junction bases unmatched: 12. The germline V gene has CDR1 SGHVS and CDR2 FQNEAQ. The CDR3 runs to 17 residues. The CDR3 loop reads CASSPRGGLAGGNEQFF. CDR3 bases: TGTGCCAGCAGCCCGAGGGGCGGCCTAGCGGGAGGGAATGAGCAGTTCTTC.

This clonotype was picked up a small number of times. The chain employs TRBV4-2 and TRBJ2-2; 8 bases line up with TRBD2. Germline trimming cut 1 base from V and 4 bases from J; bases unmatched to any gene: 5. The CDR3 is 16 amino acids. Germline V gene lookup returns CDR1 LGHNA and CDR2 YNFKEQ. The CDR3 protein is CASSQVTGGGTGELFF. DNA of the CDR3: TGTGCCAGCAGCCAAGTTACGGGAGGGGGCACCGGGGAGCTGTTTTTT.

This clonotype was seen only once. The chain recombines TRBV3-1 with TRBJ2-1; the D is unclear. V was clipped by 4 bases and J by 8 bases, with 18 bases between them. The CDR3 runs 15 residues. Germline CDR1 LGHDT, CDR2 YNNKEL (reference sequence). CDR3 DNA: TGTGCCAGCAGCCCCAGGACGGCGAACGGCGATGAGCAGTTCTTC. It is translated as CASSPRTANGDEQFF.

The chain links TRBV7-7 to TRBJ2-2, with TRBD2 matching 10 bases. The length of the CDR3 is 17 residues. V lost 1 base, J lost 5 bases, and 7 bases stayed unmatched. The germline gives CDR1 SSHAT, CDR2 FNYEAQ (reference sequence). This chain's CDR3 is CASSLVEGLAPTGELFF. CDR3 DNA sequence: TGTGCCAGCAGCTTAGTTGAGGGACTAGCGCCGACCGGGGAGCTGTTTTTT.

This clonotype was seen repeatedly, ten times or more. This sequence joins TRBV9 and TRBJ2-3; D remains ambiguous. CDR3 length: 14 residues. Trimming removed 0 bases from V and 6 bases from J, with 11 bases in between. Germline values: CDR1 SGDLS, CDR2 YYNGEE. CDR3 residues: CASSVEPTGDTQYF. DNA of the CDR3: TGTGCCAGCAGCGTAGAACCAACTGGGGATACGCAGTATTTT.

This clonotype was recorded a few times. The rearrangement uses TRBV20-1 and TRBJ2-3, with D unclear. CDR1 DFQATT and CDR2 SNEGSKA come from the germline V gene (reference sequence). The CDR3 spans 13 residues. V lost 3 bases, J lost 4 bases, and 11 bases lay in between. The CDR3 DNA is TGCAGTGCTAGCCCACGGTTGCCAGATACGCAGTATTTT. It yields the protein CSASPRLPDTQYF.